This TCR beta chain was retrieved from a study of blood T cells in healthy people across ages. The wider study: Per two T cells, about one barcoded beta molecule was captured through template switching. Findings of the study overall: The study found TCR beta diversity correlated strongly with naive T cell percentage.

Together with a sample-barcoded 5' primer, a J-beta primer mix was included in a second PCR lasting roughly 6 to 12 cycles. Each cDNA was tagged by a template-switch adaptor containing 12 random nucleotides. TCRdb reprocessed the 5' RACE reads with MiXCR, giving one entry per CDR3 protein. The sample lists roughly 1.6 million distinct CDR3 sequences, 30% to 35% occurring once. Each sample had at least 6.5 million PBMCs isolated. CDR1 is SGHRS, CDR2 YFSETQ, per germline. The CDR3 contains 13 residues. On this clonotype: What it binds is unknown. A read error may be the cause here, since a much bigger clone is one base away.

The TCR sequence derives from a woman aged 25 to 45 in good health. Sequencing used blood. This rearrangement joins TRBV5-1 to TRBJ2-5; D unclear. CDR3 sequence reads: CASSLGSGEAQYF. In DNA, the CDR3 is TGCGCCAGCAGCTTGGGGTCAGGAGAGGCCCAGTACTTC. Using reference TRBV5-1 and TRBJ2-5 for the parts outside the CDR3, the full variable domain is KAGVTQTPRYLIKTRGQQVTLSCSPISGHRSVSWYQQTPGQGLQFLFEYFSETQRNKGNFPGRFSGRQFSNSRSEMNVSTLELGDSALYLCASSLGSGEAQYFGPGTRLLVL.